This T cell receptor (beta chain) was sequenced in a study of blood T cells in healthy people across ages. A word on this clonotype: Antigen: not known.

PCR was performed a second time for roughly 7 to 12 cycles using a sample-barcoded 5' primer and a J-beta primer mix. Through a template-switch adaptor with 12 random nucleotides, each cDNA molecule received a tag. A single record per CDR3 protein comes from TCRdb applying MiXCR to the 5' RACE reads. The profile shows about 830,000 distinct CDR3 sequences, 58% of them singletons. Whole-study findings and limits: Among T cells, TCR beta diversity per million cells dropped roughly linearly as age rose.

Trimming took 0 bases from V and 5 from J, leaving 13 bases between them. The CDR3 totals 15 residues. The germline CDR1 and CDR2 sequences are SGHAT and FQDESV (reference sequence). Sequenced: blood. The rearrangement uses TRBV11-1 and TRBJ1-1, with TRBD1 as a possible D gene (5 bases). The sequence was obtained from a young man in good health. CDR3 sequence (DNA): TGTGCCAGCAGCTTAGCCACTTTAAGGGGAACTGAAGCTTTCTTT. Translating gives CASSLATLRGTEAFF.